Listed here are 31 T cell receptor beta chains from one sample, sequenced in a study of T cell responses to AZD1222 COVID-19 vaccine. Sequenced by immunoSEQ multiplex PCR; TCRdb stores in-frame clones only, minus some. The table has 180,000 or so clones, roughly 90% seen once. Sequencing used peripheral blood, obtained 28 days after the second AZD1222 dose. The receptors derive from an adult who received the AZD1222 COVID-19 vaccine.

The V and J genes are TRBV5-3 and TRBJ2-7; maybe TRBD1 (5 bases). TRBV5-3 belongs to the ORF category, with a function that is uncertain. The length of the CDR3 is 16 residues. The V end was cut by 1 base, the J end by 5 bases, with 19 bases between. CDR3 bases: TGTGCCAGAAGCTTGACCCTTTTCAGGGTTCGGGACGAGCAGTACTTC. It translates to CARSLTLFRVRDEQYF.

CDR3 nucleotides: TGTGCCAGCAGCCCGCAGGGGGTGGTCTATGGCTACACCTTC. It translates to CASSPQGVVYGYTF. V usage is TRBV14 and J usage is TRBJ1-2; 7 bases are shared with TRBD1. This CDR3 is built from 14 residues. From germline, CDR1 is SGHDN and CDR2 FVKESK. V was pared by 4 bases and J by 4 bases, with 6 bases of the junction left unmatched.

The chain is built from TRBV11-3 and TRBJ2-3, with 9 bases lining up with TRBD2. V shed 5 bases and J 6 bases; nucleotides not matched to a gene: 6. Germline CDR1 reads SGHNT; CDR2 reads YENEEA. This CDR3 region has 14 residues. CDR3 protein: CASSRGLAVDTQYF. The CDR3 DNA is TGTGCCAGCAGCCGGGGACTAGCTGTCGATACGCAGTATTTT.

The CDR3 here is CAWSVSEVFPYGYTF. CDR3 DNA sequence: TGTGCCTGGAGTGTAAGCGAGGTTTTCCCCTATGGCTACACCTTC. The genes are TRBV30 and TRBJ1-2; D not certain. This CDR3 spans 15 amino acids. Trimming removed 0 bases from V and 4 bases from J, with 15 bases in between. Germline lookup yields CDR1 GTSNPN and CDR2 SVGIG (reference sequence).

This sequence joins TRBV19 and TRBJ1-4; 7 bases align to TRBD1. Germline CDR1 and CDR2: LNHDA and SQIVND (reference sequence). V shed 8 bases and J 4 bases; nucleotides not matched to a gene: 10. The CDR3 runs 15 residues. The chain's CDR3 is CASAKTGTVNEKLFF. For the CDR3, the DNA is TGTGCCAGTGCAAAAACCGGGACAGTTAATGAAAAACTGTTTTTT.

This chain links TRBV6-5 with TRBJ1-3, with D uncertain. CDR3 length: 14 residues. CDR1 is MNHEY, CDR2 SVGAGI, per germline. V was clipped by 6 bases and J by 1 base, with 10 bases between them. The CDR3 DNA reads as TGTGCCAGCAGGACAATGAGATCTGGAAACACCATATATTTT. The encoded protein is CASRTMRSGNTIYF.

J is TRBJ1-1 and V is TRBV7-2, with unresolved D. V was cut by 1 base and J by 0 bases, with 9 bases left in between. This CDR3 region has 15 residues. CDR1 and CDR2 (germline): SGHTA, FQGNSA. The chain's CDR3 is CASSLVENMNTEAFF. CDR3 DNA: TGTGCCAGCAGCTTAGTTGAAAACATGAACACTGAAGCTTTCTTT.

This chain connects TRBV7-9 to TRBJ1-5, with TRBD1 identical over 8 bases. The CDR3 contains 15 residues. Germline CDR1 is SEHNR and CDR2 is FQNEAQ (reference sequence). V shed 5 bases and J 2 bases; nucleotides not matched to a gene: 5. CDR3 bases: TGTGCCAGCAGCCCTGACAGGGGAGGCAATCAGCCCCAGCATTTT. Translated: CASSPDRGGNQPQHF.

The chain employs TRBV5-1 and TRBJ2-5; D uncertain. Germline V gene lookup returns CDR1 SGHRS and CDR2 YFSETQ. This CDR3 region has 13 residues. V was trimmed by 3 bases and J by 5 bases, leaving 11 bases between them. The CDR3 DNA reads as TGCGCCAGCAGCTCAGGATTTATCGAGACCCAGTACTTC. Translated: CASSSGFIETQYF. Full variable domain (outside the CDR3, taken from reference TRBV5-1 and TRBJ2-5): KAGVTQTPRYLIKTRGQQVTLSCSPISGHRSVSWYQQTPGQGLQFLFEYFSETQRNKGNFPGRFSGRQFSNSRSEMNVSTLELGDSALYLCASSSGFIETQYFGPGTRLLVL.

The chain carries TRBV6-5 and TRBJ2-1; D not resolved. In germline, CDR1 is MNHEY, CDR2 SVGAGI. The CDR3 consists of 16 residues. V was cut by 0 bases and J by 7 bases, with 16 bases left in between. Written as DNA, the CDR3 is TGTGCCAGCAGTTACTCAACAGCATCGGTGGTAAATGAGCAGTTCTTC. Protein product: CASSYSTASVVNEQFF.

This clone has just a few counts. This chain connects TRBV7-9 to TRBJ2-1, with D perhaps assigned TRBD1 or TRBD2 (5 bases each). With 5 bases removed from V and 4 bases from J, the gap between germline ends came to 12 bases. The CDR3 consists of 14 residues. Germline V gene sequence: CDR1 SEHNR, CDR2 FQNEAQ (reference sequence). The CDR3 region is CASSRDGPYNEQFF. The DNA of the CDR3 is TGTGCCAGCAGCCGGGACGGTCCTTACAATGAGCAGTTCTTC.

The chain recombines TRBV7-3 with TRBJ2-3; D call uncertain. The CDR3 runs to 12 residues. Germline CDR1 and CDR2: SGHTA and FQGTGA. V dropped 4 bases and J dropped 5 bases, with 7 bases sitting between them. The CDR3 sequence: CASSYLGDTQYF. CDR3 DNA sequence: TGTGCCAGCAGCTATTTAGGAGATACGCAGTATTTT.

This chain links TRBV30 with TRBJ1-2, with D maybe TRBD1 (6 bases). This CDR3 has 17 amino acids. The germline V gene encodes CDR1 GTSNPN and CDR2 SVGIG (reference sequence). V lost 0 bases and J lost 8, with 25 bases in between. In nucleotides, the CDR3 is TGTGCCTGGAGTGTCCCTACAGGGATCGTTTCCAATGGAGGCTACACCTTC. As protein: CAWSVPTGIVSNGGYTF.

The V and J genes are TRBV7-9 and TRBJ1-1; no clear D. CDR3 size: 14 residues. Germline CDR1 reads SEHNR; CDR2 reads FQNEAQ (reference sequence). V lost 4 bases and J 1 base, leaving 10 bases between the germline ends. CDR3 sequence reads: CASSSELRNTEAFF. The CDR3 region has the DNA TGTGCCAGCAGCTCCGAGTTGAGGAACACTGAAGCTTTCTTT.

The chain links TRBV5-1 to TRBJ2-5; TRBD1 matches 8 bases. With V trimmed by 0 bases and J by 1 base, 2 bases remained unmatched. Germline V gene lookup returns CDR1 SGHRS and CDR2 YFSETQ. The CDR3 length is 15 residues. The CDR3 DNA reads TGCGCCAGCAGCTTGGGGGACAGGCGCCAAGAGACCCAGTACTTC. This codes for CASSLGDRRQETQYF.

This chain connects TRBV27 to TRBJ2-1, with D uncertain. Germline V gene lookup returns CDR1 MNHEY and CDR2 SMNVEV (reference sequence). V was cut by 1 base and J by 2 bases, with 15 bases left in between. The CDR3 runs 17 residues. Here the CDR3 reads CASSLLGVGFAYNEQFF. The CDR3 DNA reads as TGTGCCAGCAGTTTATTGGGTGTAGGATTCGCCTACAATGAGCAGTTCTTC.

In this sample, this clone turned up a few times. The rearrangement uses TRBV9 and TRBJ2-3; either TRBD1 or TRBD2 may supply D (5 bases each). Germline loops: CDR1 SGDLS, CDR2 YYNGEE. The CDR3 has 17 residues. Trimming took off 0 bases at V and 1 base at J, with 15 bases between the two ends. The CDR3: CASSVDSGTQGTDTQYF. CDR3 coding DNA: TGTGCCAGCAGCGTAGATAGTGGGACCCAAGGCACAGATACGCAGTATTTT.

The chain links TRBV19 to TRBJ1-1; 7 bases are shared with TRBD1. CDR1 and CDR2 (germline): LNHDA, SQIVND (reference sequence). This CDR3 region has 15 residues. V lost 2 bases, J lost 1 base, and 4 bases stayed unmatched. CDR3 DNA sequence: TGTGCCAGTAGTATATCCCCAGGGGGGAACACTGAAGCTTTCTTT. Protein: CASSISPGGNTEAFF.

This clone was counted a few times. The chain recombines TRBV10-2 with TRBJ2-1; TRBD2 agrees at 8 bases. The CDR3 sequence is 15 residues long. CDR1 is WSHSY and CDR2 is SAAADI in the germline V gene. The J segment lost 8 bases and the V segment lost 6 bases, leaving 12 bases of the junction unmatched. The CDR3 DNA is TGCGCCAGCAGCCTAAGCGGACTAGCTACAGATGAGCAGTTCTTC. Its translation is CASSLSGLATDEQFF.

The chain has TRBV7-8 and TRBJ2-2; no reliable D call. Germline V gene data show CDR1 as SGHVS and CDR2 as FQNEAQ. V gave up 1 base and J gave up 6 bases, with 3 bases separating them. The CDR3 totals 12 residues. This chain's CDR3 is CASSLDPGELFF. The CDR3 DNA follows: TGTGCCAGCAGCTTAGATCCCGGGGAGCTGTTTTTT.

V usage is TRBV19 and J usage is TRBJ2-7; D is unresolved. The CDR3 is 16 amino acids. The V end lost 9 bases, the J end lost 2 bases, and 23 bases lay between the germline ends. Germline values: CDR1 LNHDA, CDR2 SQIVND (reference sequence). DNA for the CDR3: TGTGCCAGAGACGGATTTTGGAAATCGTCGCCCTACGAGCAGTACTTC. Translating gives CARDGFWKSSPYEQYF.

This rearrangement joins TRBV19 to TRBJ2-7; TRBD1 matches 8 bases. V lost 3 bases, J lost 2 bases, and 6 bases stayed unmatched. There are 15 residues in the CDR3. Germline CDR1 and CDR2: LNHDA and SQIVND (reference sequence). CDR3 protein: CASSIIDRGAYEQYF. As DNA, the CDR3 is TGTGCCAGTAGTATCATTGACAGGGGAGCCTACGAGCAGTACTTC.

The rearrangement links TRBV5-1 to TRBJ2-1; TRBD2 matches 9 bases. The CDR3 totals 15 residues. The V and J ends lost 2 bases and 7 bases, in that order; junction bases with no gene match: 7. Germline V gene sequence: CDR1 SGHRS, CDR2 YFSETQ. In nucleotides, the CDR3 is TGCGCCAGCAGCTTCAGCGGGGGGAACCAGAATGAGCAGTTCTTC. This gives the protein CASSFSGGNQNEQFF.

V usage is TRBV29-1 and J usage is TRBJ1-1, with a tentative D call TRBD1 (6 bases). This CDR3 region has 15 residues. Between the trimmed V and J ends, which lost 1 base and 7 bases, there was a span of 19 bases. Germline V gives CDR1 SQVTM, CDR2 ANQGSEA. The CDR3 sequence: CSVEARQGFYIEAFF. The CDR3 DNA is TGCAGCGTTGAAGCCCGGCAGGGGTTTTACATTGAAGCTTTCTTT.

DNA for the CDR3: TGTGCTAGTGGCTACCTTTCAGACATTCCGAGCAATCAGCCCCAGCATTTT. It yields the protein CASGYLSDIPSNQPQHF. The V call is TRBV12-5, the J call TRBJ1-5; D is undetermined. Germline lookup yields CDR1 LGHNT and CDR2 FRNRAP. The length of the CDR3 is 17 residues. Trimming cost V 6 bases and J 1 base, with 19 bases left between them. The full variable domain, with the rest looked up from reference TRBV12-5 and TRBJ1-5, is DARVTQTPRHKVTEMGQEVTMRCQPILGHNTVFWYRQTMMQGLELLAYFRNRAPLDDSGMPKDRFSAEMPDATLATLKIQPSEPRDSAVYFCASGYLSDIPSNQPQHFGDGTRLSIL.

The chain carries TRBV5-5 and TRBJ1-1, with a tentative D call TRBD1 (5 bases). Per the germline V gene, CDR1 is SGHKS and CDR2 is YYEKEE (reference sequence). Trimming shortened V by 0 bases and J by 5 bases, and 14 bases separated the two germline ends. The CDR3 is 15 residues long. The CDR3 loop reads CASSLVQGIWTEAFF. CDR3 in DNA: TGTGCCAGCAGCTTGGTCCAGGGTATTTGGACTGAAGCTTTCTTT.

V is TRBV16 and J is TRBJ1-4; maybe TRBD1 (5 bases). Germline-derived CDR1 and CDR2 are KGHSY and FQNENV. The CDR3 length is 15 residues. Between the trimmed V and J ends, which lost 3 bases and 6 bases, there was a span of 14 bases. The CDR3 DNA is TGTGCCAGCAGCCACTCCAGATCGGGACATGAAAAACTGTTTTTT. Protein product: CASSHSRSGHEKLFF.

Remarks on this clone: A read error may account for a junction end that differs from germline. In nucleotides, the CDR3 is TGTGCTAGCAGTCTCGGACAGGGGGCGGGAGATACGCAGTATTTT. Amino acids: CASSLGQGAGDTQYF. The rearrangement uses TRBV7-7 and TRBJ2-3; 11 nucleotides match TRBD1. The CDR3 length is 15 residues. Germline V gene sequence: CDR1 SSHAT, CDR2 FNYEAQ (reference sequence).

V gene TRBV4-2 combines with J gene TRBJ2-3; tentative D call: TRBD2 (7 bases). V gave up 1 base and J gave up 5 bases, with 22 bases separating them. The germline CDR1 and CDR2 sequences are LGHNA and YNFKEQ. This CDR3 comprises 18 residues. The CDR3 sequence is CASSQAFTWGGRGDTQYF. In DNA, the CDR3 is TGTGCCAGCAGCCAAGCTTTCACCTGGGGGGGGCGCGGAGATACGCAGTATTTT.

The chain is built from TRBV18 and TRBJ1-3; TRBD1 might be the D (5 bases). V was shortened by 5 bases and J by 6 bases, with 14 bases between the two germline ends. The CDR3 is made up of 14 amino acids. Germline CDR1 is KGHSH and CDR2 is LQKENI. As DNA, the CDR3 is TGTGCCAGCTCATCCCCGGGGGTTCAAAACACCATATATTTT. The encoded protein is CASSSPGVQNTIYF.

The J gene is TRBJ2-7, the V gene TRBV7-9; D unclear. The CDR3 extends over 13 amino acids. V lost 4 bases and J 2 bases, leaving 9 bases between the germline ends. Germline assignment: CDR1 SEHNR and CDR2 FQNEAQ (reference sequence). Here the CDR3 reads CASSWVSAYEQYF. CDR3 DNA sequence: TGTGCCAGCAGCTGGGTCTCCGCCTACGAGCAGTACTTC.